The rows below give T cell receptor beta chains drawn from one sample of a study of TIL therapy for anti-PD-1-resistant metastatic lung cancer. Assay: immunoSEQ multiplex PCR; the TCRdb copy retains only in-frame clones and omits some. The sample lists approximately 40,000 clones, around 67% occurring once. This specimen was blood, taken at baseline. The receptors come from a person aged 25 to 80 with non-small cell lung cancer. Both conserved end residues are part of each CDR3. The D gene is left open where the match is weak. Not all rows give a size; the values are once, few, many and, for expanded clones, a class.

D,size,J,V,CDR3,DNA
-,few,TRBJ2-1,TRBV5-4,CASSLLAGRNEQFF,TGTGCCAGCAGCTTGTTGGCGGGAAGGAATGAGCAGTTCTTC
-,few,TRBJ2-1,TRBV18,CASSPQGRDEQFF,TGTGCCAGCTCACCTCAAGGCCGCGATGAGCAGTTCTTC
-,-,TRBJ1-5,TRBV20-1,CSVDQPQHF,TGCAGTGTTGATCAGCCCCAGCATTTT
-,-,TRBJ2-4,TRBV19,CASSMAPGGASHLAKNIQYF,TGTGCCAGTAGTATGGCCCCCGGGGGAGCTTCGCACCTAGCCAAAAACATTCAGTACTTC
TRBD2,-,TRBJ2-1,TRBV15,CATSRARTSGAYNEQFF,TGTGCCACCAGCAGAGCCCGGACTAGCGGGGCATACAATGAGCAGTTCTTC
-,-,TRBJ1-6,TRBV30,CAWRSGGNSPLHF,TGTGCCTGGAGGTCAGGAGGTAATTCACCCCTCCACTTT
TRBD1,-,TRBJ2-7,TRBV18,CASSPRGQGEYEQYF,TGTGCCAGCTCACCACGGGGACAGGGAGAGTACGAGCAGTACTTC
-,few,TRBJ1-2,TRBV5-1,CASSDSTTAGGYTF,TGCGCCAGCAGCGACTCCACAACCGCGGGAGGCTACACCTTC
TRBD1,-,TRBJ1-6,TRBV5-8,CASSLGQGDSPLHF,TGTGCCAGCAGCTTGGGCCAGGGGGATTCACCCCTCCACTTT
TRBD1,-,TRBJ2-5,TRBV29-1,CSVEDDRGLETQYF,TGCAGCGTTGAAGATGACAGGGGGCTAGAGACCCAGTACTTC
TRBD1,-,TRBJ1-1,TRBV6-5,CASRRQGNTEAFF,TGTGCCAGCAGACGACAGGGGAACACTGAAGCTTTCTTT
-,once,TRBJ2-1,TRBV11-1,CASSSNPSALGEQFF,TGTGCCAGCAGCTCCAACCCTTCAGCCTTGGGTGAGCAGTTCTTC
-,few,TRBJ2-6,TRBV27,CASSDRGSSGANVLTF,TGTGCCAGCAGTGATCGGGGGTCCTCTGGGGCCAACGTCCTGACTTTC
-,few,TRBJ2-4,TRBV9,CASSPRSGAARYF,TGTGCCAGCAGCCCGAGGTCAGGGGCCGCAAGGTACTTC
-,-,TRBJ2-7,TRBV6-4,CASSRDGSYEQYF,TGTGCCAGTTCCCGGGACGGCTCCTACGAGCAGTACTTC